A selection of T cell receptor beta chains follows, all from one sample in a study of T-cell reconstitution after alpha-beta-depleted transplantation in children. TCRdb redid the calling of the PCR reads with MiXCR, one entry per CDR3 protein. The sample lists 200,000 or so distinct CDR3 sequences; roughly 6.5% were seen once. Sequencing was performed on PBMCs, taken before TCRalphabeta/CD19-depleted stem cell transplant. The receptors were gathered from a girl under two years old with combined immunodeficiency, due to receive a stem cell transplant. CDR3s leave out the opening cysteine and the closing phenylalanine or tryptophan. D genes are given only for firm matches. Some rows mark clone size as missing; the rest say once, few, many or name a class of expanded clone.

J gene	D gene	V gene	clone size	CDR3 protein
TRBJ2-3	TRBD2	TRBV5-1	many	ASSLALLSGGPSSTDTQY
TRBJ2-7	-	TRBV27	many	ASSPGAYEQY
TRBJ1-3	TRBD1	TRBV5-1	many	ASSLGTGRNTIY
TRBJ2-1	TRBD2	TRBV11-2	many	ASSPSSGGPYNEQF
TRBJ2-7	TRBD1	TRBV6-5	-	ASSYALLTGGYEQY
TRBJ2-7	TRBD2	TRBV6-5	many	ASSSRLAGTYEQY
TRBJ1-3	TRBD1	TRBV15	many	ATSRDRGLGGNTIY
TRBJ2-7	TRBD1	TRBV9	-	ASSATTGGSYEQY
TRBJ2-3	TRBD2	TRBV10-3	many	AISGTSGTDTQY
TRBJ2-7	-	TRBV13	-	AMGPRTLSYEQY
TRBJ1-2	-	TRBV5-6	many	ASSFIGQGSVYGYT
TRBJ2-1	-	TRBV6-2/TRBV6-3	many	ASRQRGDAYNEQF
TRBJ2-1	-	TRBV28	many	ASSLWGAEQF
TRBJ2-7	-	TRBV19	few	ASSPTLGHRGYEQY
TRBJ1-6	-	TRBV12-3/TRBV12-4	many	ASSLSGPRALSSYNSPLH
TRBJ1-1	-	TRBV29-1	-	SVPRGETEAF
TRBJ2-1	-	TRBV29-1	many	SVSPSGTYNEQF
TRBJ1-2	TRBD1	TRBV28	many	ASSLINRGYGYT
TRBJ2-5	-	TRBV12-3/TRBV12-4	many	ASSLATWETQY